This T cell receptor beta chain comes out of a study of blood T cell repertoires in COVID-19. Study as a whole: Whether acute or convalescent, the COVID-19 samples came from the United States, Italy and Spain. PBMCs, B-cell-depleted T cells, or T cells were the source of the cDNA or gDNA that made up the material.

As processed by the authors: By means of reference gene primer amplification, nucleated cell counts were estimated. Assay: immunoSEQ multiplex PCR; the TCRdb copy retains only in-frame clones and omits some. That table gives V, J and clone size, and the DNA gave D and trimming. Of roughly 110,000 clones listed, around 90% are singletons. The CDR3 is 16 amino acids. CDR1 LGHDT and CDR2 YNNKEL come from the germline V gene (reference sequence). V lost 0 bases to trimming and J lost 4 bases; unmatched junction nucleotides: 5. V usage is TRBV3-1 (or the pseudogene TRBV3-2) and J usage is TRBJ2-1; TRBD1 matches 8 bases. The receptor was derived from a woman in her 30s with acute or convalescent COVID-19. Sequenced material: peripheral blood. CDR3 sequence reads: CASSQDAGGIYNEQFF. The CDR3 DNA reads as TGTGCCAGCAGCCAAGATGCAGGGGGCATTTACAATGAGCAGTTCTTC.